This T cell receptor (beta chain) was identified during a study of T cell changes during pregnancy in multiple sclerosis. Germline CDR1 and CDR2: SGHNT and YYREEE (reference sequence). The CDR3 spans 14 residues. Clones were read by immunoSEQ multiplex PCR, and TCRdb kept only the in-frame ones, dropping some. The repertoire includes approximately 44,000 clones, more than 85% of them detected once, and about 0.51% sits in the top ten. The source is a female donor in good health, enrolled as a control in a pregnancy study. The material sequenced was CD4+ T cells from peripheral blood mononuclear cells, taken in the second trimester of pregnancy. This chain joins TRBV5-4 and TRBJ2-5, with TRBD2 as a possible D gene (7 bases). TRBJ2-7 explains the end of the DNA better; the J call may be wrong. The CDR3 sequence: CASSLAAGASEQYF. The DNA for the CDR3 is TGTGCCAGCAGCTTGGCCGCGGGGGCAAGCGAGCAGTACTTC.